The sequence of this T cell receptor (beta chain) was determined in a study of molecular identifiers for immune sequencing clone quantification. Study-wide findings and caveats: Clones that exceeded 20 RNA copies held over 98% of effector molecules, yet under 1% in naive cells. Among 850,000 to 1,000,000 naive cells, spiked Jurkat TCR RNA from a single cell was reportedly detectable.

TCRdb redid the calling of the PCR reads with MiXCR, one entry per CDR3 protein. The repertoire includes more than 85,000 distinct CDR3 sequences, under 40% of them detected once, and about a tenth sits in the top ten. This CDR3 contains 11 residues. Trimming removed 5 bases at V and 6 bases at J, with 6 bases between. Germline CDR1 reads SGHVS; CDR2 reads FQNEAQ. In this sample, this clonotype turned up many times. The antigen is undetermined. Sequencing was done on a sample of naive CD8+ T cells from blood, with Jurkat cell RNA spiked in. Subset described: FACS-sorted CD8+CD4-CCR7+CD45RA+ naive T cells. The TCR was taken from a human donor in good health. Some libraries in this study had Jurkat cell RNA spiked in. V and J are TRBV7-8 and TRBJ2-3; no firm D call. The CDR3 spells CASSDGDTQYF. CDR3 DNA: TGTGCCAGCAGCGATGGGGATACGCAGTATTTT.